The 2 T cell receptor beta chains listed next were all sequenced from one sample in a study of early T cells in non-severe SARS-CoV-2 infection (dated by TCRdb to about 2021). The library was prepared using 5' RACE. Sequencer: NextSeq 500. Starting from the raw public reads, TCRdb applied fastp trimming at Q25, assembled clones with MiXCR and retained in-frame beta chains. Entries that share a CDR3 protein sequence are merged under the most common genes and DNA. The sample contains tens of thousands of distinct CDR3 sequences, under 7.5% of them found a single time. The ten most abundant clones make up around 2.5% of the sample. Sequencing was performed on whole blood. These TCRs come from an adult who was a healthcare worker with PCR-confirmed SARS-CoV-2 infection or an uninfected control (not recorded which).

This clonotype was counted many times. The V and J genes are TRBV3-1 and TRBJ2-3; 9 nucleotides agree with TRBD2. Per the germline V gene, CDR1 is LGHDT and CDR2 is YNNKEL (reference sequence). After removal of 4 bases from V and 0 bases from J, the junction contained 11 bases not matched to a gene. The CDR3 loop spans 18 amino acids. The CDR3 sequence is CASSPGTSRTDSTDTQYF. The CDR3 nucleotides read TGTGCCAGCAGCCCGGGGACTAGCAGAACGGATAGCACAGATACGCAGTATTTT.

This chain uses TRBV12-3 or TRBV12-4 with TRBJ2-5, with a tentative D call TRBD2 (7 bases). Trimming removed 3 bases from V and 5 bases from J, with 10 bases in between. The CDR3 has 13 residues. DNA of the CDR3: TGTGCCAGCAGTTTTTCGGGGGGCGAGACCCAGTACTTC. Its protein product is CASSFSGGETQYF.